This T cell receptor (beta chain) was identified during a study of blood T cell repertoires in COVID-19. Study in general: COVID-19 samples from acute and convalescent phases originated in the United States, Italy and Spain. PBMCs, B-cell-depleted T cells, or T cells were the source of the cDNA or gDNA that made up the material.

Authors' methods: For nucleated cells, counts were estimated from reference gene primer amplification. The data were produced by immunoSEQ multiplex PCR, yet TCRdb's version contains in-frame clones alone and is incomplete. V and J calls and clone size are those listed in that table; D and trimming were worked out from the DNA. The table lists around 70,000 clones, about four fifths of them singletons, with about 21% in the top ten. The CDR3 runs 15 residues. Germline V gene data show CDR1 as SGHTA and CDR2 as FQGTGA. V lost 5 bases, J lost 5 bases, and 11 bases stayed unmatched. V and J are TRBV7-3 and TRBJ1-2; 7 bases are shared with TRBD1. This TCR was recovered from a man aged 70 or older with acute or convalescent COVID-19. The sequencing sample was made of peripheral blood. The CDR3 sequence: CASSPLGQLVYGYTF. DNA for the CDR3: TGTGCCAGCAGCCCTCTGGGACAGCTAGTTTATGGCTACACCTTC.